The present entry profiles one TCR delta chain with its context. The data derive from a study of gamma-delta chains in newborns, infants, children. Background on the study: Microbial exposure reportedly drives polyclonal innate γδ T cell expansion after birth.

TCRdb called clones anew from the reads with CATT. The sample yields some 11,000 delta-chain clones, about 3.6% seen once. Sequencing input: blood. The receptor was isolated from a child who was a newborn, infant or young child, either healthy, febrile or measles-vaccinated (not recorded which).

The CDR3 sequence is CALGELVPGGYIPLIF. In DNA, the CDR3 is TGTGCTCTTGGGGAACTAGTACCTGGGGGATACATACCCCTGATCTTT. This sequence joins TRDV1 and TRDJ4; the match to TRDD3 covers 11 bases. Germline values: CDR1 TSWWSYY, CDR2 QGS. The CDR3 consists of 16 residues. Trimming took 0 bases from V and 4 from J; bases not matched to a gene: 7.